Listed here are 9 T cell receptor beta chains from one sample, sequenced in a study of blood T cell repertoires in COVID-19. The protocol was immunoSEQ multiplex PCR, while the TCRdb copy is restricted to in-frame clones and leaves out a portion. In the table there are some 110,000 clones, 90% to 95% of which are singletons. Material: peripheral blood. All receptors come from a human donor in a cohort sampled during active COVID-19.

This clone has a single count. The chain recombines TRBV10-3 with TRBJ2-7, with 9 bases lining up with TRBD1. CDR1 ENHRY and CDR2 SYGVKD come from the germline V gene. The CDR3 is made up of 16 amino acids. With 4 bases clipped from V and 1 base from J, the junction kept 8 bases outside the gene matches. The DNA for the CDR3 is TGTGCCATCAGTGGTCCCGGGACAGGGCTTTCCTACGAGCAGTACTTC. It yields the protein CAISGPGTGLSYEQYF.

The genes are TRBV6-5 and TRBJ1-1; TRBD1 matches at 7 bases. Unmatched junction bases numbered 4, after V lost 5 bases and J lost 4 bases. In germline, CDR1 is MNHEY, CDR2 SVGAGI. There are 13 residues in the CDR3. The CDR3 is CASSRQGGTEAFF. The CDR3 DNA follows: TGTGCCAGCAGTCGACAGGGTGGCACTGAAGCTTTCTTT.

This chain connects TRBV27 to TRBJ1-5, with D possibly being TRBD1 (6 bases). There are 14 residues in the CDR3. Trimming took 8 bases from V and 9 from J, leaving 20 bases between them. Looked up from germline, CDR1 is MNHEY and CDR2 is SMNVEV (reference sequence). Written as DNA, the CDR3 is TGTGCCAGCGCCTTCGGAGCGGGGGCAGGGCCCCAGCATTTT. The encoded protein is CASAFGAGAGPQHF.

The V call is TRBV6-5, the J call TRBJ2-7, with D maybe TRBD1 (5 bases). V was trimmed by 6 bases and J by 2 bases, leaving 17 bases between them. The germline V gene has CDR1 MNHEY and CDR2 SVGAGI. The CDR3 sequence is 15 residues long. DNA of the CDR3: TGTGCCAGCAGGGGTCTGGACATCCCTACCTACGAGCAGTACTTC. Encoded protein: CASRGLDIPTYEQYF.

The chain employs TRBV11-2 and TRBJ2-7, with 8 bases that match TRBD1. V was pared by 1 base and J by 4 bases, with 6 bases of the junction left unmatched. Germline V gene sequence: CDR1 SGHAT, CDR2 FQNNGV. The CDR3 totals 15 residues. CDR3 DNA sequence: TGTGCCAGCAGCTTAGCAGGGGGCGTCACATACGAGCAGTACTTC. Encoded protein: CASSLAGGVTYEQYF.

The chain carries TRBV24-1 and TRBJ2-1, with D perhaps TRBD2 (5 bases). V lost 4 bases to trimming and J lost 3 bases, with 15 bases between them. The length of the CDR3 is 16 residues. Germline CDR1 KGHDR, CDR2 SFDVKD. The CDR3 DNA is TGTGCCACCAGTGACCCCACTAGTTTGGGCTACAATGAGCAGTTCTTC. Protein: CATSDPTSLGYNEQFF.

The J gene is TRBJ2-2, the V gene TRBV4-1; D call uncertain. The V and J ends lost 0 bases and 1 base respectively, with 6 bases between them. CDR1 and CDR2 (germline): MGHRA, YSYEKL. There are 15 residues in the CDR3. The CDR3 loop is CASSQEPGNTGELFF. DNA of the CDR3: TGCGCCAGCAGCCAAGAGCCAGGGAACACCGGGGAGCTGTTTTTT.

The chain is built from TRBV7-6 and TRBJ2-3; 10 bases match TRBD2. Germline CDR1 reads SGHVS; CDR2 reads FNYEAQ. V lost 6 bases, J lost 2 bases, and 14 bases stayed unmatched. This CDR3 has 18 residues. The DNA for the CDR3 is TGTGCCAGCAGGGAGGGGCTAGCGGGGGAACTGTTCACAGATACGCAGTATTTT. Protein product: CASREGLAGELFTDTQYF.

The DNA of the CDR3 is TGTGCCAGCAGCCTAGGGGACAGGGGGCCAGATACGCAGTATTTT. Protein product: CASSLGDRGPDTQYF. The rearrangement uses TRBV27 and TRBJ2-3; 12 bases are a match to TRBD1. This CDR3 is 15 amino acids long. CDR1 is MNHEY and CDR2 is SMNVEV in the germline V gene (reference sequence). The J segment lost 4 bases and the V segment lost 6 bases, leaving 5 bases of the junction unmatched.